This entry lists 30 T cell receptor beta chains sequenced from one sample in a study of blood T cell repertoires in COVID-19. TCRdb's copy holds only in-frame clones and misses some; the assay was immunoSEQ multiplex PCR. The data show over 90,000 clones, with roughly 76% seen just once and under 5% held by the top ten. The sequencing input was peripheral blood. These receptors originate from a man of 80 years or more with COVID-19, enrolled during active disease.

This chain links TRBV9 with TRBJ2-7; TRBD1 matches 7 bases. J gave up 6 bases and V 0 bases, and 3 bases lay outside the gene matches. Germline CDR1 and CDR2: SGDLS and YYNGEE. The CDR3 covers 13 residues. The CDR3 is CASSVVSGGEQYF. In nucleotides, the CDR3 is TGTGCCAGCAGCGTAGTTTCAGGGGGCGAGCAGTACTTC.

V usage is TRBV5-1 and J usage is TRBJ2-7; 8 bases are a match to TRBD2. Germline-derived CDR1 and CDR2 are SGHRS and YFSETQ. The length of the CDR3 is 13 residues. With V trimmed by 4 bases and J by 3 bases, 3 bases remained unmatched. The CDR3 DNA sequence: TGCGCCAGCAGCCCCAGCGGGGGCTACGAGCAGTACTTC. It yields the protein CASSPSGGYEQYF.

V gene TRBV2 combines with J gene TRBJ2-2; D possibly corresponds to TRBD2 (5 bases). V lost 7 bases, J lost 1 base, and 10 bases lay in between. The V gene's germline CDR1 is SNHLY and CDR2 FYNNEI. This CDR3 spans 14 amino acids. The CDR3 spells CASTFSENTGELFF. DNA for the CDR3: TGTGCCAGCACCTTTAGCGAGAACACCGGGGAGCTGTTTTTT.

The chain joins TRBV27 to TRBJ2-7; D remains ambiguous. Germline lookup yields CDR1 MNHEY and CDR2 SMNVEV (reference sequence). Deletions cut 5 bases from V and 6 bases from J, with 17 bases between. CDR3 length equals 14 residues. This chain's CDR3 is CASSRSSPPGEQYF. CDR3 bases: TGTGCCAGCAGTCGTTCATCTCCCCCGGGCGAGCAGTACTTC.

V and J are TRBV3-1 (or the pseudogene TRBV3-2) and TRBJ2-1, with 12 bases fitting TRBD2. V lost 1 base, J lost 6 bases, and 1 base stayed unmatched. Germline CDR1 and CDR2: LGHDT and YNNKEL (reference sequence). This CDR3 contains 15 residues. CDR3 residues: CASSQGTSGANEQFF. The CDR3 nucleotides read TGTGCCAGCAGCCAAGGGACTAGCGGGGCCAATGAGCAGTTCTTC.

This clone was counted only a few times. The rearrangement joins TRBV5-3 to TRBJ2-1, with TRBD2 as a possible D gene (6 bases). TRBV5-3 is known as an ORF, though its function is uncertain. This CDR3 contains 15 residues. Trimming pared 1 base from V and 0 bases from J, leaving 8 bases between. CDR3: CARSLIGSSYNEQFF. For the CDR3, the DNA is TGTGCCAGAAGCTTGATCGGGAGCTCCTACAATGAGCAGTTCTTC.

Written as DNA, the CDR3 is TGTGCCAGCAGCCAAGAAGGACAGGGGCTCTATGGCTACACCTTC. This sequence encodes CASSQEGQGLYGYTF. The chain carries TRBV14 and TRBJ1-2, with 9 bases identical to TRBD1. Germline V gives CDR1 SGHDN, CDR2 FVKESK. There are 15 residues in the CDR3. V trimming: 0 bases; J trimming: 4 bases; junction bases outside the gene matches: 3.

The rearrangement uses TRBV29-1 and TRBJ2-3, with a possible D match to TRBD2 (5 bases). The CDR3 spans 13 residues. V was shortened by 7 bases and J by 1 base, with 12 bases between the two germline ends. Germline loops: CDR1 SQVTM, CDR2 ANQGSEA. Written as DNA, the CDR3 is TGCAGCGCCGAGGACTGGGGCACAGATACGCAGTATTTT. It yields the protein CSAEDWGTDTQYF.

This sequence joins TRBV19 and TRBJ1-2; the D gene is possibly TRBD1 (6 bases). V was trimmed by 2 bases and J by 10 bases, leaving 14 bases between them. This CDR3 region has 13 residues. Germline values: CDR1 LNHDA, CDR2 SQIVND (reference sequence). The CDR3 region is CASSIWENRDYTF. CDR3 DNA: TGTGCCAGTAGTATATGGGAGAACAGGGACTACACCTTC.

The chain employs TRBV7-2 and TRBJ2-1; 9 bases are shared with TRBD2. The germline CDR1 and CDR2 sequences are SGHTA and FQGNSA. This CDR3 has 16 residues. Losses at the gene ends were 6 bases for V and 4 bases for J; bases not matched to a gene: 10. The CDR3 sequence: CASRPTSGGAYNEQFF. In DNA, the CDR3 is TGTGCCAGCAGACCGACTAGCGGAGGAGCATACAATGAGCAGTTCTTC.

This clone has more than one count but fewer than ten. This chain links TRBV4-2 with TRBJ1-3; D ambiguous. Germline V gene sequence: CDR1 LGHNA, CDR2 YNFKEQ. Trimming shortened V by 4 bases and J by 5 bases, and 12 bases separated the two germline ends. The CDR3 consists of 14 residues. CDR3 protein: CASSPRSQRNTIYF. CDR3 nucleotide sequence: TGTGCCAGCAGCCCCCGCAGTCAGAGAAACACCATATATTTT.

This chain links TRBV10-2 with TRBJ2-1, with 9 bases that match TRBD2. The trim removed 9 bases at V and 6 bases at J, leaving 12 bases unmatched. Germline V CDR1 and CDR2: WSHSY, SAAADI. The CDR3 is 15 amino acids. CDR3 in DNA: TGCGCCAGTGGGAATCTAGCGGGATTAGGCAATGAGCAGTTCTTC. It codes for CASGNLAGLGNEQFF.

This clone occurred a few times. The chain recombines TRBV5-3 with TRBJ2-1; 10 nucleotides line up with TRBD2. TRBV5-3 is labeled an ORF, and its function is uncertain. CDR3 length: 15 residues. V lost 0 bases to trimming and J lost 7 bases; unmatched junction nucleotides: 4. The CDR3 DNA reads as TGTGCCAGAAGCTTGGTTAGCGGGAGGAGGAATGAGCAGTTCTTC. This sequence encodes CARSLVSGRRNEQFF.

The chain combines TRBV24-1 with TRBJ2-3, with a possible D match to TRBD2 (5 bases). V dropped 0 bases and J dropped 0 bases, with 6 bases sitting between them. CDR1 KGHDR and CDR2 SFDVKD come from the germline V gene. The CDR3 is 15 residues long. The CDR3, as DNA: TGTGCCACCAGTGATTTGTCGGGAAGCACAGATACGCAGTATTTT. It encodes CATSDLSGSTDTQYF.

The chain employs TRBV5-6 and TRBJ1-5, with 10 bases identical to TRBD1. The CDR3 contains 15 residues. J lost 0 bases, V lost 4 bases, and 1 base had no gene match. Germline-derived CDR1 and CDR2 are SGHDT and YYEEEE. The CDR3 coding sequence is TGTGCCAGCAGCGGGACAGGGGTTAGCAATCAGCCCCAGCATTTT. Residues: CASSGTGVSNQPQHF.

This chain links TRBV30 with TRBJ1-5; 8 bases match TRBD1. Germline assignment: CDR1 GTSNPN and CDR2 SVGIG (reference sequence). The CDR3 has 16 residues. V dropped 0 bases and J dropped 4; count of bases not matched to a gene: 8. The CDR3 region has the DNA TGTGCCTGGAGTGTAATCAGCAACAGGGGGAATCAGCCCCAGCATTTT. Translated, it gives CAWSVISNRGNQPQHF.

V and J are TRBV3-1 (or the pseudogene TRBV3-2) and TRBJ2-2; possibly TRBD1 for D (6 bases). V was cut by 4 bases and J by 5 bases, with 14 bases left in between. The CDR3 runs to 15 residues. Per the germline V gene, CDR1 is LGHDT and CDR2 is YNNKEL (reference sequence). The CDR3 protein is CASSLLRGNTGELFF. For the CDR3, the DNA is TGTGCCAGCAGCCTCCTTAGGGGGAATACCGGGGAGCTGTTTTTT.

This clone appeared once. The genes are TRBV7-2 and TRBJ2-1; TRBD2 matches 15 bases. The germline CDR1 and CDR2 sequences are SGHTA and FQGNSA. CDR3 length: 16 residues. V was pared by 5 bases and J by 7 bases, with 6 bases of the junction left unmatched. The CDR3 DNA is TGTGCCAGCAGCCCTGGACTAGCGGGGGGGCGTAATGAGCAGTTCTTC. As protein: CASSPGLAGGRNEQFF.

This chain links TRBV3-1 (or the pseudogene TRBV3-2) with TRBJ1-1, with 7 bases aligning to TRBD1. Trimming cost V 3 bases and J 9 bases; bases outside gene matches: 10. Germline V gene lookup returns CDR1 LGHDT and CDR2 YNNKEL (reference sequence). The CDR3 runs 14 residues. The CDR3 DNA reads as TGTGCCAGCAGCCACCTTGACAGGGAAAGAAAAGCTTTCTTT. Its translation: CASSHLDRERKAFF.

This clone has only a few counts. The chain couples TRBV15 to TRBJ2-6; TRBD2 is a possible D gene (6 bases). Trimming shortened V by 1 base and J by 0 bases, and 10 bases separated the two germline ends. The CDR3 spans 17 residues. Germline loops: CDR1 LNHNV, CDR2 YYDKDF (reference sequence). The CDR3 nucleotides are TGTGCCACCAGCAGAGCCGGGGGAGGCTCTGGGGCCAACGTCCTGACTTTC. It is translated as CATSRAGGGSGANVLTF.

The chain uses TRBV28 and TRBJ2-1; 11 bases are shared with TRBD2. The ends lost 5 bases at V and 3 bases at J; junction bases unmatched: 3. The CDR3 extends over 15 amino acids. Germline CDR1 is MDHEN and CDR2 is SYDVKM. The CDR3 region is CASSTTSGIYNEQFF. CDR3 nucleotides: TGTGCCAGCAGTACGACTAGCGGGATCTACAATGAGCAGTTCTTC.

The chain links TRBV28 to TRBJ1-5, with 7 bases aligning to TRBD1. From germline, CDR1 is MDHEN and CDR2 SYDVKM. After removal of 6 bases from V and 7 bases from J, the junction contained 9 bases not matched to a gene. The CDR3 has 14 residues. The CDR3 is CASSPSGGWQPQHF. The CDR3 coding sequence is TGTGCCAGCAGCCCATCAGGGGGTTGGCAGCCCCAGCATTTT.

The chain combines TRBV6-5 with TRBJ2-1; 8 bases match TRBD2. The CDR3 has 14 amino acids. V lost 4 bases to trimming and J lost 8 bases; unmatched junction nucleotides: 7. The germline V gene encodes CDR1 MNHEY and CDR2 SVGAGI. The DNA for the CDR3 is TGTGCCAGCAGTTCGGGACTAGAGTTCGATGAGCAGTTCTTC. Its translation: CASSSGLEFDEQFF.

This clone appeared a few times. The genes are TRBV30 and TRBJ1-6, with D perhaps matching TRBD1 (6 bases). V lost 4 bases and J 6 bases, leaving 10 bases between the germline ends. Germline loops: CDR1 GTSNPN, CDR2 SVGIG (reference sequence). The CDR3 totals 13 residues. The CDR3 is CAWTQQGNSPLHF. The CDR3 nucleotides read TGTGCCTGGACACAACAGGGTAATTCACCCCTCCACTTT. The variable domain in full, with the rest retrieved from reference TRBV30 and TRBJ1-6, is SQTIHQWPATLVQPVGSPLSLECTVEGTSNPNLYWYRQAAGRGLQLLFYSVGIGQISSEVPQNLSASRPQDRQFILSSKKLLLSDSGFYLCAWTQQGNSPLHFGNGTRLTVT.

This chain uses TRBV9 with TRBJ2-3; D perhaps matches TRBD2 (5 bases). Germline V gene data show CDR1 as SGDLS and CDR2 as YYNGEE. The V end was cut by 0 bases, the J end by 3 bases, with 11 bases between. This CDR3 is built from 15 residues. The CDR3, as DNA: TGTGCCAGCAGCGTAGGACCCCCGGGGACAGATACGCAGTATTTT. This gives the protein CASSVGPPGTDTQYF.

This clone was seen once. The gene calls are TRBV10-3 and TRBJ1-1; D unresolved. The CDR3 is 14 residues long. In germline, CDR1 is ENHRY, CDR2 SYGVKD. The V and J ends lost 6 bases and 0 bases respectively, with 11 bases between them. This CDR3 reads CAISPQAMNTEAFF. CDR3 DNA: TGTGCCATCAGCCCTCAGGCCATGAACACTGAAGCTTTCTTT.

This chain uses TRBV5-1 with TRBJ2-3, with TRBD1 as a possible D gene (6 bases). CDR3 length: 15 amino acids. V lost 0 bases and J 2 bases, leaving 10 bases between the germline ends. CDR1 and CDR2 (germline): SGHRS, YFSETQ. The CDR3 DNA sequence: TGCGCCAGCAGCTTGGAACAGGGTAACACAGATACGCAGTATTTT. Residues: CASSLEQGNTDTQYF.

The CDR3 DNA follows: TGTGCCAGCAGCGCGACAGGGGTTCTACAAGAGACCCAGTACTTC. It codes for CASSATGVLQETQYF. The chain joins TRBV5-4 to TRBJ2-5, with TRBD1 matching over 8 bases. V trimming: 4 bases; J trimming: 2 bases; junction bases outside the gene matches: 7. The V gene's germline CDR1 is SGHNT and CDR2 YYREEE (reference sequence). CDR3 length: 15 amino acids. Full variable domain (rest looked up from reference TRBV5-4 and TRBJ2-5): ETGVTQSPTHLIKTRGQQVTLRCSSQSGHNTVSWYQQALGQGPQFIFQYYREEENGRGNFPPRFSGLQFPNYSSELNVNALELDDSALYLCASSATGVLQETQYFGPGTRLLVL.

This clone was seen a handful of times. The chain uses TRBV3-1 (or the pseudogene TRBV3-2) and TRBJ1-2, with unresolved D. CDR3 length: 13 amino acids. Germline V gene data show CDR1 as LGHDT and CDR2 as YNNKEL (reference sequence). V lost 4 bases to trimming and J lost 8 bases, with 14 bases between them. The CDR3 protein is CASSPRGGGGYTF. As DNA, the CDR3 is TGTGCCAGCAGCCCACGAGGTGGAGGGGGCTACACCTTC.

This chain joins TRBV29-1 and TRBJ1-2; 7 nucleotides align to TRBD1. Germline CDR1 is SQVTM and CDR2 is ANQGSEA. Unmatched junction bases numbered 10, after V lost 4 bases and J lost 2 bases. The CDR3 spans 15 residues. CDR3 nucleotide sequence: TGCAGCGTTGTGGAAAACAGGGGTAGGAACTATGGCTACACCTTC. Protein sequence: CSVVENRGRNYGYTF.